The 31 T cell receptor beta chains below all came from one sample that was sequenced in a study of cytomegalovirus exposure and HLA in healthy donors (dated by TCRdb to the late 2010s). The method was the immunoSEQ multiplex PCR assay. Held by TCRdb, this immuneACCESS table contains in-frame sequences only and omits some clones. Under half of the omission traces to an unresolved V gene where checked; the cause of the rest is unknown. A total of some 130,000 clones appear in this sample, approximately 84% of them only once. Together, the top ten hold 1.4% of the sample. The sequenced sample was PBMCs. The receptors originated from a young woman in good health and CMV-seronegative.

CDR3 region: CASRRGSYEQYF. The CDR3 nucleotides read TGTGCCAGCAGGCGGGGCAGCTACGAGCAGTACTTC. The genes are TRBV2 and TRBJ2-7; weak D call: TRBD2 (6 bases). CDR1 and CDR2 from the germline V gene are SNHLY and FYNNEI. V shed 6 bases and J shed 3 bases, with 9 bases lying between them. This CDR3 has 12 residues.

This clone turned up a few times. Other DNA sequences in the same sample also yield this CDR3. The rearrangement joins TRBV19 to TRBJ2-7, with TRBD1 matching 8 bases. The CDR3 contains 13 residues. The V and J ends lost 4 bases and 6 bases, in that order; junction bases with no gene match: 5. The germline V gene has CDR1 LNHDA and CDR2 SQIVND (reference sequence). In DNA, the CDR3 is TGTGCCAGTAGTACCCTGACAGGGGCCGAGCAGTACTTC. Encoded protein: CASSTLTGAEQYF.

The gene calls are TRBV21-1 and TRBJ2-1; the table's D call TRBD1 went unverified against the DNA. TRBV21-1 corresponds to a pseudogene. There are 15 residues in the CDR3. CDR3 nucleotide sequence: TGTGCCAGCACCATCGACAGGGGGCCCTACAATGAGCAGTTCTTC. Its protein is CASTIDRGPYNEQFF.

The gene calls are TRBV7-2 and TRBJ1-1, with a tentative D call TRBD1 (6 bases). V lost 4 bases to trimming and J lost 1 base, with 7 bases between them. This CDR3 contains 13 residues. Per the germline V gene, CDR1 is SGHTA and CDR2 is FQGNSA. The CDR3 DNA reads TGTGCCAGCAGCTGGACAGAGAACACTGAAGCTTTCTTT. This translates into CASSWTENTEAFF.

This clone has just one count. The genes are TRBV11-2 and TRBJ1-2; 7 nucleotides match TRBD1. CDR1 and CDR2 from the germline V gene are SGHAT and FQNNGV. The V gene end was trimmed by 1 base and the J gene end by 7 bases; junction bases not matched to a gene: 3. The CDR3 length is 13 residues. The CDR3 reads CASSLGAGGGYTF. CDR3 in DNA: TGTGCCAGCAGCTTAGGGGCAGGGGGTGGCTACACCTTC.

This chain uses TRBV5-1 with TRBJ2-5; 7 bases are shared with TRBD1. Trimming at V came to 3 bases and at J to 1 base, leaving 6 bases not matched to a gene. Germline CDR1 is SGHRS and CDR2 is YFSETQ. The CDR3 is made up of 15 amino acids. CDR3 nucleotide sequence: TGCGCCAGCAGCTGGATGGGACAGTTCCAAGAGACCCAGTACTTC. This gives the protein CASSWMGQFQETQYF.

The chain links TRBV18 to TRBJ1-4; tentative D call: TRBD1 (5 bases). CDR1 is KGHSH and CDR2 is LQKENI in the germline V gene. The CDR3 is made up of 15 amino acids. The V end was cut by 3 bases, the J end by 7 bases, with 15 bases between. CDR3 loop: CASSPSGFWGEKLFF. The CDR3 DNA reads as TGTGCCAGCTCACCCTCAGGGTTTTGGGGTGAAAAACTGTTTTTT.

The chain links TRBV11-2 to TRBJ2-2; 12 nucleotides match TRBD2. Per germline, CDR1 SGHAT and CDR2 FQNNGV. The CDR3 has 17 residues. The V gene end was trimmed by 5 bases and the J gene end by 5 bases; junction bases not matched to a gene: 9. CDR3 protein: CASSLYTSGGRTGELFF. DNA of the CDR3: TGTGCCAGCAGCCTATACACTAGCGGGGGGCGGACCGGGGAGCTGTTTTTT.

V and J are TRBV28 and TRBJ2-7; D perhaps matches TRBD2 (5 bases). Germline CDR1 is MDHEN and CDR2 is SYDVKM. The V end lost 6 bases, the J end lost 0 bases, and 12 bases lay between the germline ends. The CDR3 is 14 residues long. DNA for the CDR3: TGTGCCAGCAGCAAGAGCGGAAGCTCCTACGAGCAGTACTTC. Encoded protein: CASSKSGSSYEQYF.

The V and J genes are TRBV27 and TRBJ1-2; a possible D gene is TRBD1 (5 bases). Trimming cost V 1 base and J 7 bases, with 13 bases left between them. This CDR3 is 14 amino acids long. Germline CDR1 and CDR2: MNHEY and SMNVEV (reference sequence). The CDR3 loop reads CASSLWQGSSGYTF. CDR3 coding DNA: TGTGCCAGCAGTTTATGGCAGGGTTCGAGTGGCTACACCTTC.

The chain joins TRBV15 to TRBJ2-3; no firm D call. The CDR3 totals 15 residues. Germline lookup yields CDR1 LNHNV and CDR2 YYDKDF (reference sequence). V was pared by 1 base and J by 5 bases, with 13 bases between. This CDR3 reads CATSRAPETEDTQYF. The DNA of the CDR3 is TGTGCCACCAGCAGAGCCCCCGAGACTGAAGATACGCAGTATTTT.

The CDR3 DNA sequence: TGTGCCAGCAGCTTAGATCAGCGGACCACAGATACGCAGTATTTT. Its translation: CASSLDQRTTDTQYF. The chain has TRBV7-2 and TRBJ2-3; D perhaps matches TRBD2 (5 bases). Germline-derived CDR1 and CDR2 are SGHTA and FQGNSA. The CDR3 contains 15 residues. V lost 1 base to trimming and J lost 2 bases, with 10 bases between them.

This chain joins TRBV5-4 and TRBJ1-1; D is uncertain. The CDR3 consists of 14 residues. Germline lookup yields CDR1 SGHNT and CDR2 YYREEE (reference sequence). With 4 bases removed from V and 6 bases from J, the gap between germline ends came to 16 bases. Written as DNA, the CDR3 is TGTGCCAGCAGCCAAAGCAGTAATACAGCTGAAGCTTTCTTT. It encodes CASSQSSNTAEAFF.

This clone appeared a single time. The chain uses TRBV6-1 and TRBJ1-5; D is uncertain. V was pared by 6 bases and J by 1 base, with 4 bases between. The CDR3 runs to 12 residues. Germline V gene sequence: CDR1 MNHNS, CDR2 SASEGT. CDR3 in amino acids: CASRLSNQPQHF. Here the CDR3 DNA reads TGTGCCAGCAGGTTAAGCAATCAGCCCCAGCATTTT.

The chain couples TRBV5-1 to TRBJ2-7; TRBD1 matches at 7 bases. The CDR3 is 14 residues long. CDR1 and CDR2 (germline): SGHRS, YFSETQ. The ends lost 4 bases at V and 7 bases at J; junction bases unmatched: 11. CDR3 bases: TGCGCCAGCAGCCTTCAGAGGGGGCTTGAAGAGCAGTACTTC. Its translation is CASSLQRGLEEQYF. The full variable domain, with the rest looked up from reference TRBV5-1 and TRBJ2-7, is KAGVTQTPRYLIKTRGQQVTLSCSPISGHRSVSWYQQTPGQGLQFLFEYFSETQRNKGNFPGRFSGRQFSNSRSEMNVSTLELGDSALYLCASSLQRGLEEQYFGPGTRLTVT.

To note about this clone: The same CDR3 arises from other DNA sequences in this sample as well. This chain joins TRBV5-1 and TRBJ2-7, with 7 positions matching TRBD1. Unmatched junction bases numbered 3, after V lost 0 bases and J lost 0 bases. CDR1 is SGHRS and CDR2 is YFSETQ in the germline V gene. This CDR3 has 15 residues. Here the CDR3 reads CASSLGGTASYEQYF. The CDR3 DNA reads as TGCGCCAGCAGCTTGGGGGGGACAGCCTCCTACGAGCAGTACTTC.

The chain employs TRBV5-1 and TRBJ2-7; no reliable D call. Germline lookup yields CDR1 SGHRS and CDR2 YFSETQ. Trimming removed 1 base at V and 2 bases at J, with 13 bases between. This CDR3 has 15 residues. The CDR3 nucleotides read TGCGCCAGCAGCTTGTTTGGAGAGAAAACCTACGAGCAGTACTTC. It specifies CASSLFGEKTYEQYF.

This chain connects TRBV7-9 to TRBJ2-7, with D possibly TRBD1 on 6 matching bases. From germline, CDR1 is SEHNR and CDR2 FQNEAQ (reference sequence). Trimming took off 1 base at V and 1 base at J, with 17 bases between the two ends. The CDR3 has 17 amino acids. CDR3 in amino acids: CASSLGSGTPKSYEQYF. The CDR3 DNA follows: TGTGCCAGCAGCTTAGGGTCCGGGACACCGAAATCCTACGAGCAGTACTTC.

This clone was observed once. The chain employs TRBV6-6 and TRBJ2-7; maybe TRBD2 (6 bases). The V end was cut by 5 bases, the J end by 3 bases, with 14 bases between. The CDR3 runs to 14 residues. Germline V lookup: CDR1 MNHNY, CDR2 SVGAGI (reference sequence). CDR3 bases: TGTGCCAGCAGTACTGTTGGGGGGTTCTACGAGCAGTACTTC. It translates to CASSTVGGFYEQYF.

The gene calls are TRBV2 and TRBJ1-4; D is undetermined. Looked up from germline, CDR1 is SNHLY and CDR2 is FYNNEI. This CDR3 has 14 residues. Trimming removed 6 bases at V and 8 bases at J, with 16 bases between. The CDR3 reads CASSPWEGEEKLFF. CDR3 DNA sequence: TGTGCCAGCAGCCCATGGGAGGGAGAAGAAAAACTGTTTTTT.

V and J are TRBV7-2 and TRBJ1-6; the match to TRBD1 covers 7 bases. CDR3 length: 11 residues. J lost 14 bases, V lost 4 bases, and 2 bases had no gene match. In germline, CDR1 is SGHTA, CDR2 FQGNSA. The CDR3 region is CASSSDRALHF. DNA of the CDR3: TGTGCCAGCAGCTCCGACAGGGCCCTCCACTTT.

The J gene is TRBJ2-1, the V gene TRBV5-1; 14 bases map to TRBD2. This CDR3 comprises 17 residues. Germline CDR1 SGHRS, CDR2 YFSETQ. With 0 bases clipped from V and 7 bases from J, the junction kept 6 bases outside the gene matches. The CDR3 nucleotides read TGCGCCAGCAGCTTGGGGGGGACTAGCGGGGGACGAAATGAGCAGTTCTTC. Protein: CASSLGGTSGGRNEQFF.

This chain connects TRBV5-1 to TRBJ2-7; the match to TRBD2 covers 8 bases. V was pared by 4 bases and J by 3 bases, with 15 bases of the junction left unmatched. The CDR3 consists of 17 residues. The germline V gene encodes CDR1 SGHRS and CDR2 YFSETQ. CDR3 DNA: TGCGCCAGCAGCCCCGGGGTGGCGGGGGGCTCGCTCTACGAGCAGTACTTC. Its protein is CASSPGVAGGSLYEQYF.

Details on this clone: A read error is likely, as this CDR3 ends without the conserved phenylalanine or tryptophan. Because the CDR3's place on the DNA is in doubt, the DNA is left out and the CDR3 is given as listed by TCRdb. V is TRBV15 and J is TRBJ1-6; whether TRBD1, the table's D call, matches the DNA was not checked. The CDR3 spans 10 residues, counting both ends. Germline CDR1 reads LNHNV; CDR2 reads YYDKDF (reference sequence). The chain's CDR3 is CATSKTGNFS.

This chain joins TRBV5-1 and TRBJ1-1; 8 nucleotides agree with TRBD1. With V trimmed by 0 bases and J by 3 bases, 1 base remained unmatched. CDR3 size: 14 residues. In germline, CDR1 is SGHRS, CDR2 YFSETQ. CDR3 nucleotides: TGCGCCAGCAGCTTGGGCAGGGGGCACACTGAAGCTTTCTTT. Residues: CASSLGRGHTEAFF.

V is TRBV6-6 and J is TRBJ1-5; D might be TRBD1 (6 bases). V gave up 10 bases and J gave up 3 bases, with 13 bases separating them. Looked up from germline, CDR1 is MNHNY and CDR2 is SVGAGI (reference sequence). The CDR3 spans 13 residues. As DNA, the CDR3 is TGTGCCATATCTTGGGGGCTCAATCAGCCCCAGCATTTT. This gives the protein CAISWGLNQPQHF.

V is TRBV7-8 and J is TRBJ1-6, with 8 nucleotides matching TRBD1. Losses at the gene ends were 2 bases for V and 9 bases for J; bases not matched to a gene: 12. Germline V gene data show CDR1 as SGHVS and CDR2 as FQNEAQ. CDR3 length: 17 amino acids. The CDR3 spells CASSLPRTGFLGSPLHF. The CDR3, as DNA: TGTGCCAGCAGCTTACCACGGACAGGGTTTTTAGGTTCACCCCTCCACTTT.

This clone was observed once. This rearrangement joins TRBV2 to TRBJ1-5; 7 nucleotides align to TRBD1. The CDR3 is 14 residues long. CDR1 is SNHLY and CDR2 is FYNNEI in the germline V gene. Losses at the gene ends were 5 bases for V and 3 bases for J; bases not matched to a gene: 4. In nucleotides, the CDR3 is TGTGCCAGCAGTCCGACAGGGACCAATCAGCCCCAGCATTTT. The encoded protein is CASSPTGTNQPQHF.

The genes are TRBV5-1 and TRBJ1-6, with 8 bases fitting TRBD1. Germline CDR1 SGHRS, CDR2 YFSETQ. V trimming: 4 bases; J trimming: 10 bases; junction bases outside the gene matches: 7. This CDR3 has 14 residues. This CDR3 reads CASSPGQGWSPLHF. In nucleotides, the CDR3 is TGCGCCAGCAGCCCCGGACAGGGTTGGTCACCCCTCCACTTT.

The CDR3, as DNA: TGTGCCAGCAGTTACAGGGTTGGCGAGACCCAGTACTTC. It codes for CASSYRVGETQYF. This chain uses TRBV7-9 with TRBJ2-5; D is perhaps TRBD1 (6 bases). This CDR3 region has 13 residues. V was clipped by 6 bases and J by 5 bases, with 13 bases between them. Germline CDR1 and CDR2: SEHNR and FQNEAQ (reference sequence).

The rearrangement joins TRBV4-1 to TRBJ1-2; a possible D gene is TRBD1 (5 bases). The germline gives CDR1 MGHRA, CDR2 YSYEKL. CDR3 length equals 15 residues. Trimming removed 0 bases at V and 7 bases at J, with 15 bases between. CDR3 coding DNA: TGCGCCAGCAGCCAAGAGGGTGACAGCCTAAGTGGCTACACCTTC. It is translated as CASSQEGDSLSGYTF.